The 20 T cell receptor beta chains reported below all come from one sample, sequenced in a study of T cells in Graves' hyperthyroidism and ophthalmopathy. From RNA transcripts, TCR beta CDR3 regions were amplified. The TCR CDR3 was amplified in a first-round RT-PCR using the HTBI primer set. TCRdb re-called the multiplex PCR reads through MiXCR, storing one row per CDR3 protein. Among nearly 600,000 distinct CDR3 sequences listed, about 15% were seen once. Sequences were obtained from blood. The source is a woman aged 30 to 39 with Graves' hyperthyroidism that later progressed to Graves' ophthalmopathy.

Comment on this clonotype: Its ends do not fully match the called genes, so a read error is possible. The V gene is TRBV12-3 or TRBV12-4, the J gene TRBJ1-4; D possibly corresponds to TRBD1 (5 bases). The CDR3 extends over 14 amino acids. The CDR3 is CAISGDGTNEKLFF. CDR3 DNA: TGTGCCATCAGTGGGGACGGCACTAATGAAAAACTGTTTTTT.

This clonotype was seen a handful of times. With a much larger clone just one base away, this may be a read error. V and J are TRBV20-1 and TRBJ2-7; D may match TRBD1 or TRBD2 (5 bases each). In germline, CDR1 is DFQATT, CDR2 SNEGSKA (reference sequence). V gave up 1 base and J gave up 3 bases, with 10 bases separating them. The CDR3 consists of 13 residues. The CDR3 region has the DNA TGCAGTGCTAGAGGGCAGGGAGTCTACGAGCAGTACTTC. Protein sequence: CSARGQGVYEQYF.

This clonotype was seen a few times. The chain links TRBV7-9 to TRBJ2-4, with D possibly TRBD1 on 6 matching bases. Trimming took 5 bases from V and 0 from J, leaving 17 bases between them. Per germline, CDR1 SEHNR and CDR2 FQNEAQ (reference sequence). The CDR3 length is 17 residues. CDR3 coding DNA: TGTGCCAGCAGCACTAATACAGGGAAGGCAGCCAAAAACATTCAGTACTTC. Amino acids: CASSTNTGKAAKNIQYF.

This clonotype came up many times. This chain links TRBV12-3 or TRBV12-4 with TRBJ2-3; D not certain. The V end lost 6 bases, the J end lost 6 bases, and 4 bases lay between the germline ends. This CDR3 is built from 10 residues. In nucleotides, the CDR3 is TGTGCCAGCAGCTATGATACGCAGTATTTT. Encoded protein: CASSYDTQYF.

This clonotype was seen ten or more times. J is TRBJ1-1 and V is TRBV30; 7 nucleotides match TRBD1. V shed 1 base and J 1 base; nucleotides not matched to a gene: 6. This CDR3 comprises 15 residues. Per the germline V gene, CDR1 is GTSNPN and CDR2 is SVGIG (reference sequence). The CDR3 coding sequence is TGTGCCTGGAGTGGAAGGGACAGCAAGAACACTGAAGCTTTCTTT. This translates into CAWSGRDSKNTEAFF.

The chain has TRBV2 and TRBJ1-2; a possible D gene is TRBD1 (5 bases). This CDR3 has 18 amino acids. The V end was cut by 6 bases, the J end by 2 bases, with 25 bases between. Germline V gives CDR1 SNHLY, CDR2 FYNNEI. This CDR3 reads CASRPPGRGVRFNYGYTF. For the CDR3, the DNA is TGTGCCAGCAGACCTCCGGGACGAGGAGTACGGTTCAACTATGGCTACACCTTC.

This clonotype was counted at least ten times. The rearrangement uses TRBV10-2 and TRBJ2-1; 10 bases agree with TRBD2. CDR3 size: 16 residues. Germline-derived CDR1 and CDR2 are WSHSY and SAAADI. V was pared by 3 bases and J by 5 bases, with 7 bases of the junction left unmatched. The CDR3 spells CASSEAIAGGDNEQFF. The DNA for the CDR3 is TGCGCCAGCAGTGAAGCAATAGCGGGAGGAGACAATGAGCAGTTCTTC.

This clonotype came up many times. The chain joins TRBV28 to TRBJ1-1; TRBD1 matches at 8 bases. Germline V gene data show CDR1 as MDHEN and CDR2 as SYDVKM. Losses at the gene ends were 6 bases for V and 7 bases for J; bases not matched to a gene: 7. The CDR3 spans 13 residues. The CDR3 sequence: CASRSAGQGEAFF. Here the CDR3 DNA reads TGTGCCAGCAGATCAGCAGGACAGGGTGAAGCTTTCTTT.

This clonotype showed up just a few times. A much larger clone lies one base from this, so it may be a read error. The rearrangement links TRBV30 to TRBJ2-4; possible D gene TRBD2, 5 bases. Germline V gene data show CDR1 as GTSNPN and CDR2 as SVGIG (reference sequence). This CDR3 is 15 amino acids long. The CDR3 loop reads CAWSTAGGAKNIQDF. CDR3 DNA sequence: TGTGCCTGGAGTACCGCGGGTGGAGCCAAAAACATTCAGGACTTC.

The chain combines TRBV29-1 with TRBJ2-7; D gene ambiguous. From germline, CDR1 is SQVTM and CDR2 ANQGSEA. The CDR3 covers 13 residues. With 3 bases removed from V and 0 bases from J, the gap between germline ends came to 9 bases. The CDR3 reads CSVEELHSYEQYF. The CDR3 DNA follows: TGCAGCGTTGAGGAACTTCACTCCTACGAGCAGTACTTC.

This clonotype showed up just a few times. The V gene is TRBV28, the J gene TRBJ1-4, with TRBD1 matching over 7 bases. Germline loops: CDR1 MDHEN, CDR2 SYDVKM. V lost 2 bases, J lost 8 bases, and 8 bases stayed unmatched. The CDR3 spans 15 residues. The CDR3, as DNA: TGTGCCAGCAGTTTAGCCTCAGGGGGACGGGAAAAACTGTTTTTT. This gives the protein CASSLASGGREKLFF. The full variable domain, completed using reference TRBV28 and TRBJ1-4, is DVKVTQSSRYLVKRTGEKVFLECVQDMDHENMFWYRQDPGLGLRLIYFSYDVKMKEKGDIPEGYSVSREKKERFSLILESASTNQTSMYLCASSLASGGREKLFFGSGTQLSVL.

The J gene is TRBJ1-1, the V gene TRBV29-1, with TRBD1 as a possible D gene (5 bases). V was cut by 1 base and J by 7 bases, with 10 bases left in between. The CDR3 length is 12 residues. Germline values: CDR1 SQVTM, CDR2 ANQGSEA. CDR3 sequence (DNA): TGCAGCGTTGAAGTAGACGGGGGTGAAGCTTTCTTT. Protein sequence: CSVEVDGGEAFF.

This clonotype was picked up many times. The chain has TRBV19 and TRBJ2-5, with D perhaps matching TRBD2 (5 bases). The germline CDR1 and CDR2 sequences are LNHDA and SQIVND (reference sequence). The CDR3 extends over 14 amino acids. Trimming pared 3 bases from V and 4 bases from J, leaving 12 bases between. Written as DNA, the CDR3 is TGTGCCAGTAGTATGTCGCGGGTGGGAGAGACCCAGTACTTC. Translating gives CASSMSRVGETQYF.

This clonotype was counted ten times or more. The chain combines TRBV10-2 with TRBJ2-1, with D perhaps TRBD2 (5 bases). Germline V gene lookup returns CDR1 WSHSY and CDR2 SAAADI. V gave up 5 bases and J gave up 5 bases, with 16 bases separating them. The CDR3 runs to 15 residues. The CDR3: CASSWGKVGNNEQFF. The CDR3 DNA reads TGCGCCAGCAGTTGGGGAAAGGTCGGGAACAATGAGCAGTTCTTC.

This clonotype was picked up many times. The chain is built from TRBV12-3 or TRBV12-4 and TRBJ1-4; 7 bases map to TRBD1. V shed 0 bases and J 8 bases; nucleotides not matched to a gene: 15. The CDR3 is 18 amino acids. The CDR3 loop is CASSLARSWGDSGEKLFF. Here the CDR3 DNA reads TGTGCCAGCAGTTTAGCCCGATCCTGGGGGGACAGTGGAGAAAAACTGTTTTTT.

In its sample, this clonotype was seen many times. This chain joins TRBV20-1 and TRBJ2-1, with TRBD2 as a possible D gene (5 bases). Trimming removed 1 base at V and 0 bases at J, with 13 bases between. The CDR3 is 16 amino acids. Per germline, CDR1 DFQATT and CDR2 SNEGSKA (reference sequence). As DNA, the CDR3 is TGCAGTGCTAGAGGCGCTTGGGAGCTCTCCTACAATGAGCAGTTCTTC. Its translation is CSARGAWELSYNEQFF.

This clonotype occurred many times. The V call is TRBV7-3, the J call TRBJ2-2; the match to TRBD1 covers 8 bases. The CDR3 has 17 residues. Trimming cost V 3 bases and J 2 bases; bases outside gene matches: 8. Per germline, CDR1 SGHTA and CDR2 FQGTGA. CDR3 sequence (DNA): TGTGCCAGCAGCTTGAGCCTAGGACAGGGTAACACCGGGGAGCTGTTTTTT. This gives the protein CASSLSLGQGNTGELFF.

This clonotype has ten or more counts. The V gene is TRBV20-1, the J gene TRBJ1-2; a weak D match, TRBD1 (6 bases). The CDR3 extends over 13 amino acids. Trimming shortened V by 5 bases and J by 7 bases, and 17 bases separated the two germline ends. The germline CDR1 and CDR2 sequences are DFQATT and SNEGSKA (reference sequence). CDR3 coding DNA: TGCAGTGCTCCAAGGGGGGGGATGAGTGGCTACACCTTC. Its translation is CSAPRGGMSGYTF.

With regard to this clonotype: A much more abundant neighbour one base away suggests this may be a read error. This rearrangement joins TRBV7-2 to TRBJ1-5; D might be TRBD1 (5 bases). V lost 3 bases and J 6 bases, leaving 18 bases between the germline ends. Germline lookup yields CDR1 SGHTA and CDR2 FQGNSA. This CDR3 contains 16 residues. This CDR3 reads CASSLGVQSLSQPQHF. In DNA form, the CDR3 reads TGTGCCAGCAGCTTGGGGGTTCAGAGCCTCAGTCAGCCCCAGCATTTT.

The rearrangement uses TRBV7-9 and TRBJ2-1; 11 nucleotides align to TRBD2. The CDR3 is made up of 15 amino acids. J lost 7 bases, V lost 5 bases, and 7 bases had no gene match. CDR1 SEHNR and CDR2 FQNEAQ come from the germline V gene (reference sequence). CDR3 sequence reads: CASSTLAGVKNEQFF. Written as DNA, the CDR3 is TGTGCCAGCAGCACACTAGCGGGAGTAAAGAATGAGCAGTTCTTC.